This TCR beta chain was captured by sequencing in a study of PD-1 blockade in classical Hodgkin lymphoma. The CDR3 consists of 16 residues. Germline trimming cut 4 bases from V and 8 bases from J; bases unmatched to any gene: 15. Per the germline V gene, CDR1 is SQVTM and CDR2 is ANQGSEA. On this clone: What it binds is not known.

The protocol was immunoSEQ multiplex PCR, while the TCRdb copy is restricted to in-frame clones and leaves out a portion. The repertoire holds 40,000 to 50,000 clones, about 85% seen once, with just over 5.5% in the top ten. Every one of the patients relapsed after autologous stem cell transplantation (brentuximab vedotin exposure was variable). Broader study findings: TCR diversity rose significantly by C4D1 in CD4+ but not CD8+ cells.

The sequences come from peripheral blood mononuclear cells (PBMCs), collected before the second cycle of nivolumab. The V call is TRBV29-1, the J call TRBJ2-1; TRBD2 aligns across 9 bases. This TCR came from a human donor with classical Hodgkin lymphoma. CDR3 residues: CSVVGPRSGGFDEQFF. DNA for the CDR3: TGCAGCGTTGTTGGTCCGCGAAGCGGGGGGTTCGATGAGCAGTTCTTC.